The next 8 T cell receptor beta chains were all read from a single sample in a study of blood T cells in healthy people across ages. It was with a sample-barcoded 5' primer and a J-beta primer mix that a second PCR of roughly 7 to 12 cycles was run. One entry per CDR3 protein, called by TCRdb with MiXCR from the 5' RACE reads. Of about 1.6 million distinct CDR3 sequences in the sample, around 35% are singletons; the top ten hold about 11%. Sequenced material: blood. These receptors originate from a woman aged 25 to 45 in good health.

A few counts support this clonotype. The J gene is TRBJ2-7, the V gene TRBV27; perhaps TRBD2 as D (6 bases). In germline, CDR1 is MNHEY, CDR2 SMNVEV (reference sequence). The V and J ends lost 11 bases and 1 base respectively, with 21 bases between them. This CDR3 spans 15 amino acids. The DNA for the CDR3 is TGTGCCGCCCCCCTCCTCGGGGAGGTATCCTACGAGCAGTACTTC. Translation gives CAAPLLGEVSYEQYF.

In its sample, this clonotype was seen a few times. The rearrangement joins TRBV7-9 to TRBJ1-2, with TRBD1 identical over 12 bases. CDR1 is SEHNR and CDR2 is FQNEAQ in the germline V gene (reference sequence). With 5 bases clipped from V and 3 bases from J, the junction kept 4 bases outside the gene matches. This CDR3 comprises 15 residues. CDR3 nucleotide sequence: TGTGCCAGCAGCGACGGGACAGGGGGCGACTATGGCTACACCTTC. As protein: CASSDGTGGDYGYTF.

This rearrangement joins TRBV20-1 to TRBJ1-6; D not resolved. CDR3 length: 14 residues. V lost 3 bases to trimming and J lost 6 bases, with 12 bases between them. Germline V gene lookup returns CDR1 DFQATT and CDR2 SNEGSKA (reference sequence). The CDR3 loop is CSASNRASNSPLHF. CDR3 sequence (DNA): TGCAGTGCTAGTAACCGGGCAAGTAATTCACCCCTCCACTTT.

This chain joins TRBV12-3 or TRBV12-4 and TRBJ2-7; D is unresolved. The CDR3 is 15 residues long. The V gene lost 1 base and the J gene lost 0 bases, with 10 bases spanning the gap. Here the CDR3 reads CASSLELSGSYEQYF. For the CDR3, the DNA is TGTGCCAGCAGTTTAGAGCTTTCGGGCTCCTACGAGCAGTACTTC.

CDR3 sequence reads: CASSVGDRPYTGELFF. The DNA of the CDR3 is TGTGCCAGCAGCGTAGGAGACAGACCCTACACCGGGGAGCTGTTTTTT. The gene calls are TRBV9 and TRBJ2-2; D possibly corresponds to TRBD1 (5 bases). This CDR3 is built from 16 residues. Germline loops: CDR1 SGDLS, CDR2 YYNGEE. V was cut by 0 bases and J by 3 bases, with 12 bases left in between.

This clonotype appeared a few times. The chain links TRBV5-1 to TRBJ2-1; TRBD2 might be the D (7 bases). The length of the CDR3 is 17 residues. Trimming pared 2 bases from V and 8 bases from J, leaving 23 bases between. Germline-derived CDR1 and CDR2 are SGHRS and YFSETQ. Written as DNA, the CDR3 is TGCGCCAGCAGCTTCCCTTCGGGGGGCAGGAGGGTCGATGAGCAGTTCTTC. Amino acids: CASSFPSGGRRVDEQFF.

This clonotype was seen a handful of times. The chain carries TRBV7-9 and TRBJ1-1; D gene ambiguous. Germline V CDR1 and CDR2: SEHNR, FQNEAQ (reference sequence). The ends were cut back, 1 base at V and 1 base at J, with 10 bases in the middle. This CDR3 is built from 15 residues. In DNA form, the CDR3 reads TGTGCCAGCAGCTTAGGATGGGCAGGGAACACTGAAGCTTTCTTT. Translated, it gives CASSLGWAGNTEAFF.

V gene TRBV5-1 combines with J gene TRBJ2-1; the D is unclear. Germline V CDR1 and CDR2: SGHRS, YFSETQ. The CDR3 is made up of 15 amino acids. V gave up 0 bases and J gave up 0 bases, with 7 bases separating them. This CDR3 is CASSLETTSYNEQFF. The CDR3 DNA follows: TGCGCCAGCAGCTTGGAGACGACCTCCTACAATGAGCAGTTCTTC.